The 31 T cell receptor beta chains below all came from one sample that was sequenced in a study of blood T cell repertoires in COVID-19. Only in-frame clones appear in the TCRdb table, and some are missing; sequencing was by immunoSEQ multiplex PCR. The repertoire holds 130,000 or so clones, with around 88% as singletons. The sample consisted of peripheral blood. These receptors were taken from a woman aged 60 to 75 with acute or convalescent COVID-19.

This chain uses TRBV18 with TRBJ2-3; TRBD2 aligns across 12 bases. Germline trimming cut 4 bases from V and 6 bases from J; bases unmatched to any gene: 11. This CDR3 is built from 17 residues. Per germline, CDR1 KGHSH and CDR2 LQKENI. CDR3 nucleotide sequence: TGTGCCAGCTCACTCCCCGCTAGCGGGGGGGCCAGGGATACGCAGTATTTT. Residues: CASSLPASGGARDTQYF.

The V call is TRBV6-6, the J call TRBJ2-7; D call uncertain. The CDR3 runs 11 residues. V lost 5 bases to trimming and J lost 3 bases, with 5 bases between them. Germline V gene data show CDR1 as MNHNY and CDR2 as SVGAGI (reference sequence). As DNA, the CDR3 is TGTGCCAGCAGTCTTCTCTACGAGCAGTACTTC. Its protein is CASSLLYEQYF.

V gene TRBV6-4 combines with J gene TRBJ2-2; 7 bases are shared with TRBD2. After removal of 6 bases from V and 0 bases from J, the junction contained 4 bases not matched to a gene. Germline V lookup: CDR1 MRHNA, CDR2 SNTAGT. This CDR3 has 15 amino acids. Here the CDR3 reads CASSQAGTNTGELFF. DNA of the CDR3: TGTGCCAGCAGCCAAGCGGGGACGAACACCGGGGAGCTGTTTTTT.

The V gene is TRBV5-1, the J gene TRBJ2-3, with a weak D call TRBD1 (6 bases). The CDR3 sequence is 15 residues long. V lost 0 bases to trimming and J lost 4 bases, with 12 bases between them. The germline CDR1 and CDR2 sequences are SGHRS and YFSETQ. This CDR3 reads CASSLAAQGSDTQYF. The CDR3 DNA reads TGCGCCAGCAGCTTGGCGGCGCAGGGGTCAGATACGCAGTATTTT.

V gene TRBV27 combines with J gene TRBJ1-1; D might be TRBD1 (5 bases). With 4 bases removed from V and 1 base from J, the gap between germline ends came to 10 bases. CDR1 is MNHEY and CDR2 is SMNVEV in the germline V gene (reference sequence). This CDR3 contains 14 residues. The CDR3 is CASSWDLRNTEAFF. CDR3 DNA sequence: TGTGCCAGCAGTTGGGACTTAAGGAACACTGAAGCTTTCTTT.

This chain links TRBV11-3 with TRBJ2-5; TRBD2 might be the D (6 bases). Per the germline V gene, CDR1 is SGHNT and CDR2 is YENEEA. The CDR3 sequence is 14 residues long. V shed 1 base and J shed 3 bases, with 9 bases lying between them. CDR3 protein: CASSLGGAEETQYF. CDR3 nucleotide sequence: TGTGCCAGCAGCTTAGGCGGGGCCGAAGAGACCCAGTACTTC.

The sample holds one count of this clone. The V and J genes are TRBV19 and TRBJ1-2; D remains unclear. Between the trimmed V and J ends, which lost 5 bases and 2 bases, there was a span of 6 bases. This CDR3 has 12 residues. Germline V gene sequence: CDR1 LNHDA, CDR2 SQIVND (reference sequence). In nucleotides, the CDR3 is TGTGCCAGTAGTCCCCAGAACTATGGCTACACCTTC. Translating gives CASSPQNYGYTF.

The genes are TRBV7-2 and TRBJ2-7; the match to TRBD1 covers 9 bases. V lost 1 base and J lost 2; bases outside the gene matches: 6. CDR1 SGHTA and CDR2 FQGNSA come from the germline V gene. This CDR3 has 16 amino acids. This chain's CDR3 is CASSLELGQGTYEQYF. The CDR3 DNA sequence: TGTGCCAGCAGCTTAGAGCTGGGACAGGGCACCTACGAGCAGTACTTC.

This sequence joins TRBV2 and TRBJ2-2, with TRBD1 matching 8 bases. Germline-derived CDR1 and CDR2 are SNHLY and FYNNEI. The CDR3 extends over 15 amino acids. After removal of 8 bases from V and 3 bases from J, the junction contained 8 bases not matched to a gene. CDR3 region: CASSRTGLDTGELFF. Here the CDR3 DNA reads TGTGCCAGCTCGAGGACAGGGCTAGACACCGGGGAGCTGTTTTTT. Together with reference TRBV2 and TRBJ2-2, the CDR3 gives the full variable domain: EPEVTQTPSHQVTQMGQEVILRCVPISNHLYFYWYRQILGQKVEFLVSFYNNEISEKSEIFDDQFSVERPDGSNFTLKIRSTKLEDSAMYFCASSRTGLDTGELFFGEGSRLTVL.

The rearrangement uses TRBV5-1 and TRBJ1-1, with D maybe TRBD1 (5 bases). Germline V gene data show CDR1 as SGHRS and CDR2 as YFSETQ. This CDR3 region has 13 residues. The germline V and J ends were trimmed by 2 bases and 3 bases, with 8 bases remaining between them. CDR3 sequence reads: CASSFPGYTEAFF. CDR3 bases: TGCGCCAGCAGCTTCCCAGGGTACACTGAAGCTTTCTTT.

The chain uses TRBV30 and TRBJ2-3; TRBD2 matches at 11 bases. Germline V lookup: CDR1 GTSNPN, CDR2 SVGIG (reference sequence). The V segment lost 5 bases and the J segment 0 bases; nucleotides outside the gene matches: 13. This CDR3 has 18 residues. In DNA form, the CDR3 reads TGTGCCTGGGATGGGACTAGCGGAAATCTCAATAGCACAGATACGCAGTATTTT. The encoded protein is CAWDGTSGNLNSTDTQYF.

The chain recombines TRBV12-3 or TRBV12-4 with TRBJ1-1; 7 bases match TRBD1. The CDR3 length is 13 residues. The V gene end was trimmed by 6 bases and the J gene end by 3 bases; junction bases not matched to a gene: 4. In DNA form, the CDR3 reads TGTGCCAGCAGCCCCGACAGGGACACTGAAGCTTTCTTT. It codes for CASSPDRDTEAFF.

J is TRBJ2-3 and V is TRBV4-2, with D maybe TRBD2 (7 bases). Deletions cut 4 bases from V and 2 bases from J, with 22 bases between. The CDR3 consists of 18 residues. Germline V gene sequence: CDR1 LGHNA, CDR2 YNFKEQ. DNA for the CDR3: TGTGCCAGCAGCCTACTCAGAGGGGGGGGGCCCCTCACAGATACGCAGTATTTT. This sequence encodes CASSLLRGGGPLTDTQYF.

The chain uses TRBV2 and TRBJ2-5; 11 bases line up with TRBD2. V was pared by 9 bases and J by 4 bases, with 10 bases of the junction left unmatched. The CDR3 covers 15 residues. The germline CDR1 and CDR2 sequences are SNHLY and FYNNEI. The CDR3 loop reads CASRETSGDGETQYF. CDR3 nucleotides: TGTGCCAGTAGGGAGACTAGCGGGGATGGAGAGACCCAGTACTTC.

CDR3 sequence reads: CASSSQMTGGHGYTF. The CDR3 DNA reads as TGTGCCAGCAGCTCCCAGATGACAGGGGGTCATGGCTACACCTTC. This chain links TRBV5-4 with TRBJ1-2; TRBD1 matches 9 bases. Trimming cost V 3 bases and J 6 bases; bases outside gene matches: 9. CDR1 SGHNT and CDR2 YYREEE come from the germline V gene (reference sequence). CDR3 length equals 15 residues.

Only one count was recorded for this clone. The CDR3 DNA sequence: TGTGCCAGCAGCCCAGGGGGGAGCAATCAGCCCCAGCATTTT. It yields the protein CASSPGGSNQPQHF. The genes are TRBV4-2 and TRBJ1-5; 7 bases line up with TRBD1. There are 14 residues in the CDR3. V lost 4 bases, J lost 1 base, and 1 base stayed unmatched. Germline V gives CDR1 LGHNA, CDR2 YNFKEQ.

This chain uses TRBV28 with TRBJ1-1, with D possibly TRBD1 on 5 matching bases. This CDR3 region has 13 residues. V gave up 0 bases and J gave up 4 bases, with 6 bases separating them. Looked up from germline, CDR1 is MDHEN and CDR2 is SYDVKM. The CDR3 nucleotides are TGTGCCAGCAGTTTATGGGGGGGCACTGAAGCTTTCTTT. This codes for CASSLWGGTEAFF.

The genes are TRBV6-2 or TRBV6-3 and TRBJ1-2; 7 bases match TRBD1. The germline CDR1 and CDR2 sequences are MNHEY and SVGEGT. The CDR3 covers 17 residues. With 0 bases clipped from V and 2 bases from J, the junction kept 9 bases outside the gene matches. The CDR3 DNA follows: TGTGCCAGCAGTTACTCGAAAACCCGGGACAGAAACTATGGCTACACCTTC. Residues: CASSYSKTRDRNYGYTF.

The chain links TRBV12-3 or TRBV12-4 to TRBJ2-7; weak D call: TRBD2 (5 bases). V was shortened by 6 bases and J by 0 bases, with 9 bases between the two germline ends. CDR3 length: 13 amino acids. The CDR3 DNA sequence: TGTGCCAGCAGCCAACTAGACTCCTACGAGCAGTACTTC. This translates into CASSQLDSYEQYF.

The CDR3 protein is CASSAGQGAREKLFF. The CDR3 bases are TGCGCCAGCAGCGCGGGACAGGGGGCAAGAGAAAAACTGTTTTTT. This chain joins TRBV5-1 and TRBJ1-4; 12 bases align to TRBD1. Germline values: CDR1 SGHRS, CDR2 YFSETQ. This CDR3 is 15 amino acids long. The J segment lost 8 bases and the V segment lost 4 bases, leaving 6 bases of the junction unmatched.

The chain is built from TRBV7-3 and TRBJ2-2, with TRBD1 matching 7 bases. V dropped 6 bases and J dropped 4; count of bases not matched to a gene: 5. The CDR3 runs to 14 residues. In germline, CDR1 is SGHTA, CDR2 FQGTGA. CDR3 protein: CASSSDRATGELFF. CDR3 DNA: TGTGCCAGCAGTTCTGACAGGGCCACCGGGGAGCTGTTTTTT.

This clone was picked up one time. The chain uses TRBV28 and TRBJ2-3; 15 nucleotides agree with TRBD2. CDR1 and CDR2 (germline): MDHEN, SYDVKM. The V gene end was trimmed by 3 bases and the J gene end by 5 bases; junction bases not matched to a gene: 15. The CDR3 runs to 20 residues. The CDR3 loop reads CASSFNWGHRTSGGEDTQYF. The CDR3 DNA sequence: TGTGCCAGCAGTTTTAATTGGGGACACCGGACTAGCGGGGGGGAAGATACGCAGTATTTT. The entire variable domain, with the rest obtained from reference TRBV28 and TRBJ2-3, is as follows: DVKVTQSSRYLVKRTGEKVFLECVQDMDHENMFWYRQDPGLGLRLIYFSYDVKMKEKGDIPEGYSVSREKKERFSLILESASTNQTSMYLCASSFNWGHRTSGGEDTQYFGPGTRLTVL.

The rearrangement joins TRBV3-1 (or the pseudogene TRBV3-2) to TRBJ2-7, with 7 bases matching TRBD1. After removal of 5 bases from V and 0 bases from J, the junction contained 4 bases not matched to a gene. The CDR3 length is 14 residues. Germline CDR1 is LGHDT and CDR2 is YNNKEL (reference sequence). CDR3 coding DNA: TGTGCCAGCAGCAGACAGGGAGCCTCCTACGAGCAGTACTTC. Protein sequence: CASSRQGASYEQYF.

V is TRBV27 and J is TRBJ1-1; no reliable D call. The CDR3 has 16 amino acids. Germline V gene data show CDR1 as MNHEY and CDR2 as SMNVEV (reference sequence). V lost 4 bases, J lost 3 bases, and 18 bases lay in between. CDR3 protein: CASSSPPNWEYTEAFF. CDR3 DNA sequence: TGTGCCAGCAGTTCACCACCAAACTGGGAGTACACTGAAGCTTTCTTT.

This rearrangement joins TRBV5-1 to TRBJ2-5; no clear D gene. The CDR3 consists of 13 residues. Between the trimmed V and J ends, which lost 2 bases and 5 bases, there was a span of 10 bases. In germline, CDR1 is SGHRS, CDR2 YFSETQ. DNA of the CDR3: TGCGCCAGCAGCTTCGCGGAGTTGGAGACCCAGTACTTC. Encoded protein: CASSFAELETQYF.

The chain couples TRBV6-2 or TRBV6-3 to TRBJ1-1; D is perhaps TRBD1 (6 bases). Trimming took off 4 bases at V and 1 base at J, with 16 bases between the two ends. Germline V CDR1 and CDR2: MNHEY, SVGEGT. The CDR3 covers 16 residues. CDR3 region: CASSSAATGGNTEAFF. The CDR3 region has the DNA TGTGCCAGCAGTTCCGCCGCGACAGGTGGGAACACTGAAGCTTTCTTT.

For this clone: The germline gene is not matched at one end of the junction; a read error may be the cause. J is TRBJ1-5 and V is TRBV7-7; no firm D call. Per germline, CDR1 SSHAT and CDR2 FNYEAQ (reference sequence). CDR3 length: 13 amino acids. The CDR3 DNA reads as TGTGCTAGCAGCTTAGGGCAGGATCAGCCCCAGCATTTT. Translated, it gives CASSLGQDQPQHF.

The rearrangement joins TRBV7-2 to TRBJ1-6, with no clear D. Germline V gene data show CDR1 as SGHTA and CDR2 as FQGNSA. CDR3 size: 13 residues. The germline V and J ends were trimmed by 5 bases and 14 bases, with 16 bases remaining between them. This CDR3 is CASSALNYGSLHF. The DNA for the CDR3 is TGTGCCAGCAGCGCCCTCAACTACGGCTCCCTCCACTTT.

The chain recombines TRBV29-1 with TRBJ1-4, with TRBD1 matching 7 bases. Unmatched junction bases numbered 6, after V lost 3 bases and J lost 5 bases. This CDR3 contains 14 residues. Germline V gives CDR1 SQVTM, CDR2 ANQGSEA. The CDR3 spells CSVDGGTANEKLFF. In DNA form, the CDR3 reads TGCAGCGTTGATGGAGGGACAGCGAATGAAAAACTGTTTTTT.

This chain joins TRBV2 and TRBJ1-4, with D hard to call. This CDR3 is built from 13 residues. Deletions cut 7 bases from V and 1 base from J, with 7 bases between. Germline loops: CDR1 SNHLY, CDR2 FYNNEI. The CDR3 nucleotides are TGTGCCAGCATGAGAGAAACTAATGAAAAACTGTTTTTT. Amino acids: CASMRETNEKLFF.

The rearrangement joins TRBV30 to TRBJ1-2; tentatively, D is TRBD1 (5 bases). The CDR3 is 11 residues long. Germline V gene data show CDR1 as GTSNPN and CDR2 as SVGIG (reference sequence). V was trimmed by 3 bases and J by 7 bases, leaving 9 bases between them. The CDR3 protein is CAWSARVGYTF. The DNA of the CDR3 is TGTGCCTGGAGCGCCAGGGTTGGCTACACCTTC.